This T cell receptor (beta chain) was documented in a study of blood T cell repertoires in COVID-19. Some clones are missing from TCRdb's copy, which holds only in-frame ones; the method was immunoSEQ multiplex PCR. The data hold 73,000 or so clones, with 84% observed a single time. The CDR3 runs 13 residues. Germline loops: CDR1 SGHRS, CDR2 YFSETQ. Trimming removed 1 base at V and 8 bases at J, with 12 bases between. The rearrangement uses TRBV5-1 and TRBJ1-1, with D uncertain. This sequence originates from a woman aged 55-69 years with acute or convalescent COVID-19. Specimen: peripheral blood. The chain's CDR3 is CASSLRGDLEAFF. The CDR3 nucleotides are TGCGCCAGCAGCTTGAGAGGTGACCTCGAAGCTTTCTTT.